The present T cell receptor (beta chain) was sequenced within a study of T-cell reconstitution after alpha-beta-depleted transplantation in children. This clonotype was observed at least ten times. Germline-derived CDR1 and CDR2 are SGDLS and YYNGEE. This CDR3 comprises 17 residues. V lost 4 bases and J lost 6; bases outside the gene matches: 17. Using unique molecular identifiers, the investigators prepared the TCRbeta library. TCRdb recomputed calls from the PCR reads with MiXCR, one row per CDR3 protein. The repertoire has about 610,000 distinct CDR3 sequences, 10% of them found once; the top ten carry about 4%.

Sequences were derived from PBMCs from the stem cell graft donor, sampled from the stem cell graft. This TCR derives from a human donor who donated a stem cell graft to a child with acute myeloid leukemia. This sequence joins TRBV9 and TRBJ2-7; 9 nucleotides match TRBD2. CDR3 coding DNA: TGTGCCAGCAGCCCCATAGATATAGCGGGAGCTGGGGTCGAGCAGTACTTC. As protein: CASSPIDIAGAGVEQYF.